This TCR beta chain emerged from a study of coeliac disease. A few counts support this clone. Sequenced by immunoSEQ multiplex PCR; TCRdb stores in-frame clones only, minus some. Of about 2,100 clones in the sample, more than 55% are singletons; the top ten hold around 20%. Trimming took 5 bases from V and 11 from J, leaving 15 bases between them. There are 12 residues in the CDR3. Germline CDR1 is MNHNY and CDR2 is SVGAGI (reference sequence). The TCR sequence derives from a woman in her fifties or sixties with celiac disease on a gluten-free diet. V usage is TRBV6-6 and J usage is TRBJ1-1; D might be TRBD1 (5 bases). Sequencing was done on a sample of lamina propria lymphocytes from the gut. This CDR3 is CASSGDSVGAFF. DNA for the CDR3: TGTGCCAGCAGTGGAGACAGCGTCGGGGCTTTCTTT.